The rows below give T cell receptor beta chains drawn from one sample of a study of identical twins. TCRdb used MiXCR to reprocess the 5' RACE reads, holding one entry per CDR3 protein. The top ten clones hold roughly 13% of a sample with 600,000 to 850,000 distinct CDR3 sequences, 18% of them seen once. This sample also belongs to another study, concerning T cells expressing NK-cell markers.

Sequencing was carried out using PBMCs. All receptors derive from a woman under 30 in good health. CDR3s include the opening cysteine and the closing phenylalanine or tryptophan. D genes are given only for firm matches. Where a row states a size, it is once, few, many or the class of an expanded clone; other rows omit it.

size	V	length	D	J	CDR3	DNA
few	TRBV15	15	NA	TRBJ2-5	CATSRDGTQGETQYF	TGTGCCACCAGCAGAGATGGGACCCAAGGGGAGACCCAGTACTTC
NA	TRBV7-2	12	NA	TRBJ2-1	CASSLYDNEQFF	TGTGCCAGCAGCCTCTATGACAATGAGCAGTTCTTC
NA	TRBV5-1	14	NA	TRBJ1-1	CASSFERLGAEAFF	TGCGCCAGCAGCTTTGAGCGTCTTGGGGCTGAAGCTTTCTTT
NA	TRBV20-1	15	TRBD1	TRBJ2-6	CSAKTGAAGANVLTF	TGCAGTGCTAAGACAGGGGCTGCTGGGGCCAACGTCCTGACTTTC
NA	TRBV20-1	13	NA	TRBJ2-5	CSATLLYQETQYF	TGCAGTGCGACCCTCCTGTACCAAGAGACCCAGTACTTC
once	TRBV30	12	NA	TRBJ2-7	CAWSLQGYEQYF	TGTGCCTGGAGCCTACAGGGCTACGAGCAGTACTTC
few	TRBV4-3	14	NA	TRBJ2-1	CASSPWTDYNEQFF	TGCGCCAGCAGCCCTTGGACGGACTACAATGAGCAGTTCTTC
NA	TRBV5-1	15	NA	TRBJ2-1	CASSLSAVGLNEQFF	TGCGCCAGCAGCTTGTCGGCAGTGGGTCTGAATGAGCAGTTCTTC
NA	TRBV10-2	16	TRBD2	TRBJ2-1	CASSPKLAGELYEQFF	TGCGCCAGCAGTCCAAAACTAGCGGGAGAATTGTATGAGCAGTTCTTC
NA	TRBV11-1	15	NA	TRBJ2-1	CASSLGSAEYNEQFF	TGTGCCAGCAGCTTGGGCAGCGCCGAATACAATGAGCAGTTCTTC
NA	TRBV9	15	NA	TRBJ1-5	CASSVFDRTNQPQHF	TGTGCCAGCAGCGTATTTGACAGGACGAATCAGCCCCAGCATTTT
few	TRBV6-1	14	TRBD2	TRBJ2-7	CASIGTSRHYEQYF	TGTGCCAGCATCGGGACTAGCAGACATTACGAGCAGTACTTC
few	TRBV6-5	14	TRBD1	TRBJ1-6	CASSYGQGNSPLHF	TGTGCCAGCAGTTACGGACAGGGAAACTCACCCCTCCACTTT
NA	TRBV11-2	14	NA	TRBJ2-3	CASSEGSHDPPQYF	TGTGCCAGCAGCGAAGGTAGCCACGACCCCCCGCAGTATTTT
NA	TRBV11-3	13	NA	TRBJ2-1	CASSSRTFSEQFF	TGTGCCAGCAGCTCCCGGACATTCAGCGAGCAGTTCTTC
NA	TRBV9	14	NA	TRBJ2-5	CASSVEDLQETQYF	TGTGCCAGCAGCGTAGAGGACCTCCAAGAGACCCAGTACTTC
NA	TRBV7-6	11	NA	TRBJ2-1	CASSKGNEQFF	TGTGCCAGCAGCAAGGGAAATGAGCAGTTCTTC
NA	TRBV6-5	13	NA	TRBJ1-2	CASSWGTDYGYTF	TGTGCCAGCAGTTGGGGGACTGATTATGGCTACACCTTC
few	TRBV6-5	12	NA	TRBJ1-1	CASSGGRWGAFF	TGTGCCAGCAGTGGGGGCCGGTGGGGAGCTTTCTTT
few	TRBV5-1	14	NA	TRBJ1-2	CASSLGTVTYGYTF	TGCGCCAGCAGCTTGGGGACAGTTACCTATGGCTACACCTTC
NA	TRBV7-8	15	TRBD2	TRBJ2-7	CASSLNWGGLGEQYF	TGTGCCAGCAGCTTAAATTGGGGGGGACTGGGGGAGCAGTACTTC
NA	TRBV5-1	19	TRBD2	TRBJ2-1	CASSLLPSTTSGASNEQFF	TGCGCCAGCAGCCTCTTACCTTCTACGACTAGCGGGGCTTCCAATGAGCAGTTCTTC
few	TRBV12-3/TRBV12-4	14	TRBD1	TRBJ1-5	CASNLGTANAPQHF	TGTGCCAGCAACCTAGGGACAGCCAACGCTCCCCAGCATTTT
NA	TRBV7-7	12	NA	TRBJ2-1	CASSPGLGEQFF	TGTGCTAGCAGCCCCGGTTTAGGTGAGCAGTTCTTC
few	TRBV5-1	15	NA	TRBJ2-1	CASSLLGERPNEQFF	TGCGCCAGCAGCTTGCTGGGGGAGCGCCCTAATGAGCAGTTCTTC
few	TRBV6-1	13	TRBD1	TRBJ1-2	CASSENRGSGYTF	TGTGCCAGCAGCGAAAACAGGGGATCTGGCTACACCTTC
few	TRBV19	13	NA	TRBJ2-7	CASSGLKGYEQYF	TGTGCCAGTAGTGGATTGAAGGGCTACGAGCAGTACTTC
few	TRBV12-3/TRBV12-4	14	TRBD1	TRBJ2-4	CASSSWTGADIQYF	TGTGCCAGCAGTTCATGGACAGGGGCGGACATTCAGTACTTC
few	TRBV20-1	12	TRBD2	TRBJ2-1	CSVAGGAVGQFF	TGCAGTGTGGCCGGGGGGGCCGTAGGGCAGTTCTTC
NA	TRBV4-3	16	NA	TRBJ2-6	CASSADRSSGANVLTF	TGCGCCAGCAGCGCCGACAGAAGCTCTGGGGCCAACGTCCTGACTTTC
few	TRBV6-2/TRBV6-3	17	NA	TRBJ1-5	CASSYPGWYDGNQPQHF	TGTGCCAGCAGTTACCCGGGGTGGTATGACGGCAATCAGCCCCAGCATTTT
many	TRBV12-3/TRBV12-4	19	NA	TRBJ2-5	CASRPGWGQASGAKETQYF	TGTGCCAGCAGACCAGGGTGGGGACAGGCTAGCGGAGCTAAAGAGACCCAGTACTTC
NA	TRBV6-5	15	TRBD2	TRBJ2-3	CASSFGLAGSDTQYF	TGTGCCAGCAGTTTCGGACTAGCGGGATCAGATACGCAGTATTTT
NA	TRBV6-1	15	NA	TRBJ2-1	CASRTGYSSYNEQFF	TGTGCCAGCAGAACAGGTTACAGCTCCTACAATGAGCAGTTCTTC
many	TRBV10-3	12	NA	TRBJ1-2	CAISGSGDGYTF	TGTGCCATCAGTGGTTCGGGAGATGGCTACACCTTC
NA	TRBV15	16	TRBD1	TRBJ2-1	CATSKGQGTFYNEQFF	TGTGCCACCAGCAAGGGACAGGGGACATTCTACAATGAGCAGTTCTTC
NA	TRBV7-2	16	TRBD2	TRBJ2-1	CASSPVSGRSRNEQFF	TGTGCCAGCAGCCCCGTTAGCGGGAGGTCGAGGAATGAGCAGTTCTTC
NA	TRBV6-2/TRBV6-3	13	TRBD2	TRBJ2-7	CATSGRADHEQYF	TGTGCCACCAGCGGGAGGGCCGATCACGAGCAGTACTTC
few	TRBV20-1	14	NA	TRBJ2-1	CSARARDLPNEQFF	TGCAGTGCTAGGGCCCGGGACTTACCCAATGAGCAGTTCTTC
NA	TRBV7-2	10	NA	TRBJ2-1	CASSFSEQFF	TGTGCCAGCAGCTTCAGCGAGCAGTTCTTC
NA	TRBV29-1	11	NA	TRBJ1-1	CSVEVPAGAFF	TGCAGCGTTGAAGTGCCGGCGGGAGCTTTCTTT
few	TRBV15	11	NA	TRBJ2-7	CATSTSYEQYF	TGTGCCACCAGCACCTCCTACGAGCAGTACTTC
NA	TRBV5-4	16	TRBD2	TRBJ2-2	CASSNGLAGLTGELFF	TGTGCCAGCAGCAACGGACTAGCGGGACTCACCGGGGAGCTGTTTTTT
NA	TRBV7-9	15	TRBD2	TRBJ2-7	CASSLVGLAAREQYF	TGTGCCAGCAGCTTAGTTGGACTAGCAGCAAGGGAGCAGTACTTC
few	TRBV15	14	NA	TRBJ2-1	CATSRVASDNEQFF	TGTGCCACCAGCAGAGTGGCTAGCGACAATGAGCAGTTCTTC
NA	TRBV6-5	12	NA	TRBJ2-7	CASRGDFTEQCF	TGTGCCAGCAGGGGGGACTTTACCGAGCAGTGCTTC
NA	TRBV6-1	14	TRBD2	TRBJ2-7	CASPRTSGRFEQYF	TGTGCCAGCCCCCGGACTAGCGGGAGATTCGAGCAGTACTTC
NA	TRBV20-1	17	TRBD2	TRBJ2-3	CSARDLKREARMDTQYF	TGCAGTGCTAGAGATCTGAAGCGGGAGGCCCGCATGGATACGCAGTATTTT
NA	TRBV7-2	14	NA	TRBJ2-5	CASSLRGEEGTQYF	TGTGCCAGCAGCTTAAGGGGCGAGGAGGGGACCCAGTACTTC
few	TRBV10-2	14	TRBD1	TRBJ2-5	CASRDRGRKETQYF	TGCGCCAGCAGAGACAGGGGTCGGAAAGAGACCCAGTACTTC
few	TRBV29-1	12	NA	TRBJ2-5	CSVSSGSETQYF	TGCAGCGTTAGTAGCGGATCAGAGACCCAGTACTTC
NA	TRBV29-1	13	TRBD1	TRBJ2-7	CSAAGTVTYEQYF	TGCAGCGCTGCCGGGACAGTCACCTACGAGCAGTACTTC
NA	TRBV5-6	13	NA	TRBJ2-7	CASGTRAYYEQYF	TGTGCCAGCGGCACCCGGGCCTACTACGAGCAGTACTTC
few	TRBV3-1	17	NA	TRBJ2-1	CASSQDGGGSLYNEQFF	TGTGCCAGCAGCCAAGATGGGGGCGGGAGTCTCTACAATGAGCAGTTCTTC
NA	TRBV6-5	15	NA	TRBJ1-5	CASSYLAGANQPQHF	TGTGCCAGCAGTTACCTGGCAGGGGCGAATCAGCCCCAGCATTTT
NA	TRBV5-6	13	TRBD2	TRBJ2-4	CAAELAGENIQYF	TGTGCCGCCGAGCTAGCGGGAGAAAACATTCAGTACTTC
once	TRBV7-2	14	NA	TRBJ1-1	CASSLPRGGTEAFF	TGTGCCAGCAGCTTACCCAGAGGGGGTACTGAAGCTTTCTTT
many	TRBV20-1	14	TRBD2	TRBJ2-1	CSARGLAHYNEQFF	TGCAGTGCTAGGGGACTAGCGCATTACAATGAGCAGTTCTTC